What follows is one T cell receptor beta chain and its context. The sample originates from a study of control samples from healthy donors and cancer patients. Germline V CDR1 and CDR2: LNHDA, SQIVND (reference sequence). The CDR3 sequence is 14 residues long. V lost 2 bases and J 1 base, leaving 8 bases between the germline ends. Here immunoSEQ multiplex PCR was the method, and the copy in TCRdb shows in-frame clones only, minus some. This table holds around 150,000 clones, approximately 90% found once. This chain uses TRBV19 with TRBJ1-1, with a weak D call TRBD1 (6 bases). The clonotype was recovered from a man aged 25 to 40 in good health. Sequencing used blood. CDR3: CASSIRQANTEAFF. The CDR3 nucleotides are TGTGCCAGTAGTATAAGACAGGCGAACACTGAAGCTTTCTTT.